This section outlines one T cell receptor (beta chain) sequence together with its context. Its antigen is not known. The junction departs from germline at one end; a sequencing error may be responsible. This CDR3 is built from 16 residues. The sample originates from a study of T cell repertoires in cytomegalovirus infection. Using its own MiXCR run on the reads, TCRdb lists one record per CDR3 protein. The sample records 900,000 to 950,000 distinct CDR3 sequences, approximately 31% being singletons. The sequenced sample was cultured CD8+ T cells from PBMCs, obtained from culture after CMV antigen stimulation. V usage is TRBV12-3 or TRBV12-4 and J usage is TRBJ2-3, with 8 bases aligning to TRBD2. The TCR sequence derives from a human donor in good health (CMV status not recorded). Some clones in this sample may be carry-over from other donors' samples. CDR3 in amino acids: CVSISGGAAFLDTQYF. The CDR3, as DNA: TGTGTCAGCATTTCCGGGGGGGCCGCGTTTTTGGATACGCAGTATTTT.